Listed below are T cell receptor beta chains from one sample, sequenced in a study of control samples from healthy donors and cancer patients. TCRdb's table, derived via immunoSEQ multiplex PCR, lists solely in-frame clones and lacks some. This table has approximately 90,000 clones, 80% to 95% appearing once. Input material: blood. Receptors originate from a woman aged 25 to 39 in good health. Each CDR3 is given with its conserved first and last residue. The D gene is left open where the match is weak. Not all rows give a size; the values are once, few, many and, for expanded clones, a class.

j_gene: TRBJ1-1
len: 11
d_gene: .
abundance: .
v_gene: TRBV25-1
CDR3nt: TGTGCCAGCAGTGAAGGGGCTGAAGCTTTCTTT
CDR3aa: CASSEGAEAFF

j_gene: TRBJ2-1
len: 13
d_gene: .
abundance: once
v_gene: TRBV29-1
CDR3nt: TGCAGCGCTAGTTCCGGGTTCTACAATGAGCAGTTCTTC
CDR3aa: CSASSGFYNEQFF

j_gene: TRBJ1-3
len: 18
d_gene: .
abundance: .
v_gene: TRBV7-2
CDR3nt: TGTGCCAGCAGCAGCCCCGTCGGAGGAAAGAGCTCTGGAAACACCATATATTTT
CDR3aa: CASSSPVGGKSSGNTIYF

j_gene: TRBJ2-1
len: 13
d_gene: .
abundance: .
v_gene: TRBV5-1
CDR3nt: TGCGCCAGCAGCTTGGCGCTTTGGGGGTGGCAGTTCTTC
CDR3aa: CASSLALWGWQFF

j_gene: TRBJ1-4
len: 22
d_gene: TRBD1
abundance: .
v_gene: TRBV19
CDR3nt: TGTGCCAGTAGTATAAGGTTCGGTCTGGCGACGGGACAGGGGTCCCCTAATGAAAAACTGTTTTTT
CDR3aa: CASSIRFGLATGQGSPNEKLFF

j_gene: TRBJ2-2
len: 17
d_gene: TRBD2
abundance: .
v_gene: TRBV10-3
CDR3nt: TGTGCCATCAGTGGCTGGTGGCGGGGGGACGTCACCGGGGAGCTGTTTTTT
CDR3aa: CAISGWWRGDVTGELFF

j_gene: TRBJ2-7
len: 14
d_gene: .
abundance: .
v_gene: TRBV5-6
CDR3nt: TGTGCCAGCAGCTTGGTCCTAGAGGGGCGGGAGCAGTACTTC
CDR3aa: CASSLVLEGREQYF

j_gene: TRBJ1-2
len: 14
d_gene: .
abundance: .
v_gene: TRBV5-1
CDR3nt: TGCGCCAGCAGCAAACTGCAGGGAACTTATGGCTACACCTTC
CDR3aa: CASSKLQGTYGYTF

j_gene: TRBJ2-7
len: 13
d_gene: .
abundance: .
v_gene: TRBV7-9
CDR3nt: TGTGCCAGCAGCGGCCGGGCACCCTACGAGCAGTACTTC
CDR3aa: CASSGRAPYEQYF

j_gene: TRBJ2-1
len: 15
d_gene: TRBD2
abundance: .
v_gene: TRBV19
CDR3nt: TGTGCCAGTAGCGGGGGACTAGGTGTCAAAAATGAGCAGTTCTTC
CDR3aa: CASSGGLGVKNEQFF

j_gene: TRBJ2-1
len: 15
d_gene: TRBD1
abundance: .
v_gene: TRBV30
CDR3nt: TGTGCCTGGAGTAACCTTGGACAGGCCAACAATGAGCAGTTCTTC
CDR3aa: CAWSNLGQANNEQFF

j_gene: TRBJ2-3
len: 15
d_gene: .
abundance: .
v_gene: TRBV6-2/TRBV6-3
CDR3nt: TGTGCCAGCAGTTACTCGGAGGGGGCATCAGATACGCAGTATTTT
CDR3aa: CASSYSEGASDTQYF